The rows below give T cell receptor beta chains drawn from one sample of a study of blood T cell repertoires in COVID-19. Repertoires were generated with immunoSEQ multiplex PCR, while TCRdb's copy carries only in-frame clones and drops some. In the table there are over 150,000 clones, approximately 86% of which are singletons. Material: peripheral blood. Receptors were obtained from a man in his sixties with COVID-19, enrolled during active disease. The CDR3 runs from the conserved cysteine through the conserved F or W. The D gene is left open where the match is weak. Clone size appears in some rows only: once, few, many, or a class for an expanded clone.

D gene	V gene	J gene	clone size	CDR3 DNA	CDR3 protein
-	TRBV19	TRBJ2-7	-	TGTGCCAGTAGTCATAGAGGGGGCGGGGACCACCACGAGCAGTACTTC	CASSHRGGGDHHEQYF
TRBD2	TRBV24-1	TRBJ2-1	-	TGTGCCACCAGTGATTCGGTAGCGGGAGGGCCACGGGGTGAGCAGTTCTTC	CATSDSVAGGPRGEQFF
-	TRBV7-9	TRBJ2-1	-	TGTGCCAGCAGCTTAGCCAACAATGAGCAGTTCTTC	CASSLANNEQFF
-	TRBV5-4	TRBJ1-2	-	TGTGCCAGCAGCTTGGTTATGAGTGGCTACACCTTC	CASSLVMSGYTF
TRBD1	TRBV5-1	TRBJ1-1	-	TGCGCCAGCAGTTACCACCTGGGACAGGTGGGCACTGAAGCTTTCTTT	CASSYHLGQVGTEAFF
TRBD1	TRBV14	TRBJ2-7	-	TGTGCCAGCAGCCCGGACAGGACCTACGAGCAGTACTTC	CASSPDRTYEQYF
-	TRBV5-1	TRBJ2-7	once	TGCGCCAGCAGCTTGCTCGGTAGCTCCTACGAGCAGTACTTC	CASSLLGSSYEQYF
-	TRBV19	TRBJ1-1	-	TGTGCCAGTGGGCAGGGGTACACTGAAGCTTTCTTT	CASGQGYTEAFF
TRBD1	TRBV2	TRBJ1-1	-	TGTGCCAGCAAATGGGACAGGGAATTTGAAGCTTTCTTT	CASKWDREFEAFF
TRBD2	TRBV15	TRBJ2-5	-	TGTGCCACCAGCAGAGAATCAGCTAGCGGGGTAGAGACCCAGTACTTC	CATSRESASGVETQYF
-	TRBV21-1	TRBJ2-5	-	TGTGCCAGCAGCCCAGCGGTTCGGGCCCAGTACTTC	CASSPAVRAQYF
TRBD1	TRBV7-6	TRBJ1-4	once	TGTGCCAGCAGCACCACTAAGGGGGCGCGGGAAAAACTGTTTTTT	CASSTTKGAREKLFF
-	TRBV6-6	TRBJ1-4	-	TGTGCCAGCAGTTACGTTGTCCCCCCAGGCGAAAAACTGTTTTTT	CASSYVVPPGEKLFF
-	TRBV9	TRBJ1-2	-	TGTGCCAGCAGCGAACAACAGGGCAATGGCTACACCTTC	CASSEQQGNGYTF
TRBD1	TRBV25-1	TRBJ1-2	-	TGTGCCAGCAGCACAAGACAGGGTTTCTATGGCTACACCTTC	CASSTRQGFYGYTF
-	TRBV19	TRBJ2-7	once	TGTGCCAGTAGTATCTCTTCTGCCAGCTCCTACGAGCAGTACTTC	CASSISSASSYEQYF
-	TRBV28	TRBJ1-1	-	TGTGCCAGCAGTTTGTCTCAGGGGTCGGGGGGAACTTTCTTT	CASSLSQGSGGTFF
-	TRBV7-3	TRBJ2-1	-	TGTGCCAGCAGCTCCCCCGGGTTAGCCGCCAATGAGCAGTTCTTC	CASSSPGLAANEQFF
-	TRBV18	TRBJ2-1	-	TGTGCCAGCTCACCACCGGGAGGGGGTGAGCAGTTCTTC	CASSPPGGGEQFF
-	TRBV2	TRBJ1-2	-	TGTGCCAGCAGTCCGACAGAGGTCCAGCGTGGCTACACCTTC	CASSPTEVQRGYTF
-	TRBV4-3	TRBJ2-1	-	TGCGCCAGCAGCCAAGATCTTATGCGGTCGAATGAGCAGTTCTTC	CASSQDLMRSNEQFF
-	TRBV6-5	TRBJ1-2	-	TGTGCCAGCAGAGCCCAAGCGAGATGGGACTATGGCTACACCTTC	CASRAQARWDYGYTF
TRBD1	TRBV6-5	TRBJ1-6	-	TGTGCCAGCAGTTCCGGGACAGGGGGCTATAATTCACCCCTCCACTTT	CASSSGTGGYNSPLHF
TRBD1	TRBV13	TRBJ1-1	few	TGTGCCAGCAGCGTAACCGGGACAGGGGGCACTGAAGCTTTCTTT	CASSVTGTGGTEAFF
TRBD1	TRBV7-9	TRBJ1-1	once	TGTGCCAGCAGATCCGGACAGGGCCCCAACACTGAAGCTTTCTTT	CASRSGQGPNTEAFF
-	TRBV6-5	TRBJ1-1	once	TGTGCCAGCAGAAACCTGGATCGGGGGGGCACTGAAGCTTTCTTT	CASRNLDRGGTEAFF
-	TRBV19	TRBJ1-2	-	TGTGCCAGTAGTATCGGGGTAGGAACTGCCTATGGCTACACCTTC	CASSIGVGTAYGYTF
-	TRBV6-6	TRBJ2-2	-	TGTGCCGCTAGGACAGTCGAGGACACCGGGGAGCTGTTTTTT	CAARTVEDTGELFF
-	TRBV12-3/TRBV12-4	TRBJ2-7	-	TGTGCCAGCAGTTTTCAGGGTCCCTACGAGCAGTACTTC	CASSFQGPYEQYF
-	TRBV7-8	TRBJ2-4	few	TGTGCCAGCAGCTCTGTCGCGGGTTTTGGAAAGTACTTC	CASSSVAGFGKYF
-	TRBV7-9	TRBJ1-4	-	TGTGCCAGCAGCTTAAGCCCGGTTGGTGCTGAAAAACTGTTTTTT	CASSLSPVGAEKLFF
TRBD1	TRBV19	TRBJ2-7	-	TGTGCCAGTAGTTCCTCTGGGACAGCAGTCAACGAGCAGTACTTC	CASSSSGTAVNEQYF
TRBD1	TRBV24-1	TRBJ2-1	many	TGTGCCACCAGTGACATGGACAGGGGTAATGAGCAGTTCTTC	CATSDMDRGNEQFF
TRBD2	TRBV10-3	TRBJ2-1	-	TGTGCCATCAGCCCTAGCGGTTCCTACAATGAGCAGTTCTTC	CAISPSGSYNEQFF
-	TRBV27	TRBJ1-5	-	TGTGCCAGCAGTCAGGATCTTTGGCAGCCCCAGCATTTT	CASSQDLWQPQHF
-	TRBV7-2	TRBJ2-5	-	TGTGCCAGCAGCTTAGAGCGGGAGACCCAGTACTTC	CASSLERETQYF
TRBD1	TRBV2	TRBJ1-5	-	TGTGCCAGCGACGAGACAGGGACTGGTCAGCCCCAGCATTTT	CASDETGTGQPQHF
-	TRBV29-1	TRBJ1-2	-	TGCAGCGTTCAAGACAATAACTATGGCTACACCTTC	CSVQDNNYGYTF
-	TRBV29-1	TRBJ2-7	-	TGCAGCGTTGAGGCCCCCGGACAAGTTTCCTACGAGCAGTACTTC	CSVEAPGQVSYEQYF
-	TRBV7-2	TRBJ1-1	-	TGTGCCAGCAGCCACGGGGGGGGGAGAAAGGGCACTGAAGCTTTCTTT	CASSHGGGRKGTEAFF
-	TRBV5-1	TRBJ1-4	-	TGCGCCAGCAGTCCAGGACACAATGAAAAACTGTTTTTT	CASSPGHNEKLFF
-	TRBV11-2	TRBJ2-1	-	TGTGCCAGCAGCTTAGATCTTGATGAGCAGTTCTTC	CASSLDLDEQFF
TRBD1	TRBV19	TRBJ1-4	-	TGTGCCAGTATGATGGGGACAGGGGGCGCAAATGAAAAACTGTTTTTT	CASMMGTGGANEKLFF
TRBD2	TRBV28	TRBJ2-1	once	TGTGCCAGCAGCTCCAAGGGAGGGAGCTCCTACAATGAGCAGTTCTTC	CASSSKGGSSYNEQFF
-	TRBV7-8	TRBJ1-3	-	TGTGCCAGCAGCTTGAACAGGGTTGGGTCTGGAAACACCATATATTTT	CASSLNRVGSGNTIYF
TRBD2	TRBV28	TRBJ2-1	-	TGTGCCAGCAGTGAGACTAGCGTAAGGGCCAATGAGCAGTTCTTC	CASSETSVRANEQFF
TRBD1	TRBV7-2	TRBJ1-6	-	TGTGCCAGCAGCTTAGCTAGGGGGACAGGGCTTAATTCACCCCTCCACTTT	CASSLARGTGLNSPLHF
TRBD2	TRBV6-5	TRBJ2-3	-	TGTGCCAGCAGTTACTCGATCGGGGGGGCCCGCGATACGCAGTATTTT	CASSYSIGGARDTQYF
-	TRBV6-5	TRBJ2-3	-	TGTGCCAGCAGTTACTCCGGCCAGACTAGCACAGATACGCAGTATTTT	CASSYSGQTSTDTQYF
-	TRBV14	TRBJ1-6	-	TGTGCCAGCAGACTTGGACAGACAACCTATAATTCACCCCTCCACTTT	CASRLGQTTYNSPLHF
-	TRBV6-1	TRBJ2-1	-	TGTGCCAGCAGTGAGAGACTAGGCAACAATGAGCAGTTCTTC	CASSERLGNNEQFF
TRBD1	TRBV18	TRBJ1-6	once	TGTGCCAGCTCACCAACCGGACAGGGGCCCGAATCACCCCTCCACTTT	CASSPTGQGPESPLHF
-	TRBV28	TRBJ1-2	-	TGTGCCAGCAGTTTATCCCAGGGCGGCGGCTACACCTTC	CASSLSQGGGYTF
TRBD2	TRBV2	TRBJ2-1	-	TGTGCCAGCAGTGAATATGTTACTAGCGGGGTGAACAATGAGCAGTTCTTC	CASSEYVTSGVNNEQFF
-	TRBV11-3	TRBJ1-1	-	TGTGCCAGCAGCTTAGGGACAGTGAACACTGAAGCTTTCTTT	CASSLGTVNTEAFF
TRBD2	TRBV18	TRBJ2-1	-	TGTGCCAGCTCACCTCCCGGGACTAGCGAATCCAATGAGCAGTTCTTC	CASSPPGTSESNEQFF
TRBD1	TRBV5-1	TRBJ1-2	-	TGCGCCAGCAGCTTGGTACCGAGGGGGCCTTCCTATGGCTACACCTTC	CASSLVPRGPSYGYTF
-	TRBV2	TRBJ2-5	-	TGTGCCAGCAGTGATAACTACCAAGAGACCCAGTACTTC	CASSDNYQETQYF
TRBD2	TRBV9	TRBJ2-3	-	TGTGCCAGCAGCCTAGCGCTAGCGGGAGAGTTTAGCACAGATACGCAGTATTTT	CASSLALAGEFSTDTQYF